These 13 T cell receptor beta chains share one sample of origin, sequenced in a study of stem cell transplantation in POMP-related autoinflammatory disease. Some clones are missing from TCRdb's copy, which holds only in-frame ones; the method was immunoSEQ multiplex PCR. The repertoire has 68,000 or so clones, approximately 90% of them found once; the top ten carry 0.55% to 0.85%. The sample was CD4+ T cells from PBMCs, taken after stem cell transplantation. Source of these receptors: a human patient with POMP-related autoinflammation and immune dysregulation (PRAID). The graft donor may have contributed some T cells.

This chain links TRBV3-1 (or the pseudogene TRBV3-2) with TRBJ1-4; D remains ambiguous. This CDR3 comprises 14 residues. V was clipped by 5 bases and J by 8 bases, with 15 bases between them. Germline V gene data show CDR1 as LGHDT and CDR2 as YNNKEL (reference sequence). The CDR3 loop is CASSNGFWREKLFF. CDR3 nucleotide sequence: TGTGCCAGCAGCAACGGGTTTTGGAGGGAAAAACTGTTTTTT.

V is TRBV11-2 and J is TRBJ1-6, with 10 nucleotides matching TRBD1. The CDR3 runs 14 residues. V shed 5 bases, J shed 11 bases, and the junction held 6 bases outside the gene matches. The germline CDR1 and CDR2 sequences are SGHAT and FQNNGV. The CDR3 reads CASSMTGGGAPLHF. The CDR3 nucleotides read TGTGCCAGCAGCATGACAGGGGGCGGGGCACCCCTCCACTTT.

The chain recombines TRBV10-3 with TRBJ2-1, with D possibly called TRBD1 or TRBD2 (5 bases each). This CDR3 is 16 amino acids long. Trimming took 5 bases from V and 6 from J, leaving 20 bases between them. Looked up from germline, CDR1 is ENHRY and CDR2 is SYGVKD. CDR3 sequence: CAISRSLLLRGNEQFF. The CDR3 coding sequence is TGTGCCATCAGTCGATCCCTACTTCTGAGGGGCAATGAGCAGTTCTTC.

The rearrangement uses TRBV7-2 and TRBJ1-6, with 9 bases that match TRBD1. J lost 2 bases, V lost 6 bases, and 5 bases had no gene match. The CDR3 sequence is 16 residues long. From germline, CDR1 is SGHTA and CDR2 FQGNSA. CDR3 DNA: TGTGCCAGCAGACGGACAGGGGTCCCCTATAATTCACCCCTCCACTTT. Amino acids: CASRRTGVPYNSPLHF.

V and J are TRBV19 and TRBJ1-5; D is uncertain. The CDR3 has 15 residues. Per the germline V gene, CDR1 is LNHDA and CDR2 is SQIVND (reference sequence). The ends were cut back, 3 bases at V and 1 base at J, with 10 bases in the middle. The DNA for the CDR3 is TGTGCCAGTAGTATCCCCGGGAGGAGCAATCAGCCCCAGCATTTT. Translated, it gives CASSIPGRSNQPQHF.

The chain uses TRBV4-1 and TRBJ2-5, with TRBD2 matching 8 bases. The CDR3 totals 16 residues. The germline gives CDR1 MGHRA, CDR2 YSYEKL. The trim removed 3 bases at V and 1 base at J, leaving 7 bases unmatched. The DNA of the CDR3 is TGCGCCAGCAGCCAGGGTCGGGGGGGGACCCAAGAGACCCAGTACTTC. Translating it yields CASSQGRGGTQETQYF.

The V and J genes are TRBV5-1 and TRBJ2-7; 10 bases align to TRBD2. Losses at the gene ends were 6 bases for V and 5 bases for J; bases not matched to a gene: 8. Germline V gene sequence: CDR1 SGHRS, CDR2 YFSETQ. The CDR3 runs to 14 residues. CDR3 protein: CASTRASGSDEQYF. DNA for the CDR3: TGCGCCAGCACGCGAGCTAGCGGGAGTGACGAGCAGTACTTC.

The rearrangement joins TRBV21-1 to TRBJ1-5. TRBV21-1 is tagged as a pseudogene. This CDR3 has 12 residues. The CDR3 nucleotides are TGTGCCAGCAGCAATGTCGGTGGGCCCCAGCATTTT. It is translated as CASSNVGGPQHF.

V gene TRBV24-1 combines with J gene TRBJ2-3; 7 nucleotides agree with TRBD2. V lost 1 base and J lost 4; bases outside the gene matches: 4. CDR3 length: 15 residues. Germline V lookup: CDR1 KGHDR, CDR2 SFDVKD. CDR3 nucleotides: TGTGCCACCAGTGATTTACGCGGGGGACCAGATACGCAGTATTTT. Amino acids: CATSDLRGGPDTQYF.

This rearrangement joins TRBV11-2 to TRBJ2-7; 7 bases match TRBD1. With V trimmed by 1 base and J by 6 bases, 6 bases remained unmatched. Germline CDR1 and CDR2: SGHAT and FQNNGV. This CDR3 spans 14 amino acids. CDR3 nucleotide sequence: TGTGCCAGCAGCTTAGTGGACAGGATGATCGAGCAGTACTTC. It codes for CASSLVDRMIEQYF.

The chain is built from TRBV19 and TRBJ1-2, with D maybe TRBD1 (6 bases). Per germline, CDR1 LNHDA and CDR2 SQIVND (reference sequence). The CDR3 loop spans 15 amino acids. V was pared by 3 bases and J by 5 bases, with 16 bases between. The CDR3 region is CASSISATGLYGYTF. Here the CDR3 DNA reads TGTGCCAGTAGTATTTCCGCGACAGGCCTATATGGCTACACCTTC.

The rearrangement links TRBV9 to TRBJ2-7, with D tentatively TRBD2 (6 bases). The V end lost 4 bases, the J end lost 4 bases, and 18 bases lay between the germline ends. This CDR3 is 15 amino acids long. The germline CDR1 and CDR2 sequences are SGDLS and YYNGEE. Written as DNA, the CDR3 is TGTGCCAGCAGCTCCCATATCGGGAGTGGATACGAGCAGTACTTC. Amino acid sequence: CASSSHIGSGYEQYF.

The gene calls are TRBV9 and TRBJ2-5; 8 nucleotides align to TRBD2. The V and J ends lost 3 bases and 1 base, in that order; junction bases with no gene match: 11. CDR1 and CDR2 (germline): SGDLS, YYNGEE. The CDR3 is 17 residues long. The CDR3: CASSARTGGALQETQYF. CDR3 nucleotide sequence: TGTGCCAGCAGCGCGCGGACCGGGGGGGCCCTCCAAGAGACCCAGTACTTC. Full variable domain (rest looked up from reference TRBV9 and TRBJ2-5): DSGVTQTPKHLITATGQRVTLRCSPRSGDLSVYWYQQSLDQGLQFLIQYYNGEERAKGNILERFSAQQFPDLHSELNLSSLELGDSALYFCASSARTGGALQETQYFGPGTRLLVL.